This TCR beta chain was found in a study of T cell changes during pregnancy in multiple sclerosis. V dropped 3 bases and J dropped 4; count of bases not matched to a gene: 11. Germline V gene data show CDR1 as KGHSH and CDR2 as LQKENI. The CDR3 spans 16 residues. Generated by immunoSEQ multiplex PCR, the TCRdb table keeps only in-frame clones and is missing some. The sample lists 70,000 or so clones, around 91% occurring once. This clone was observed a handful of times. The sequence derives from a female donor in good health, enrolled as a control in a pregnancy study. The V call is TRBV18, the J call TRBJ1-2, with TRBD1 identical over 7 bases. Sequencing was performed on peripheral blood, taken in the third trimester of pregnancy. The CDR3 nucleotides are TGTGCCAGCTCACCCGAGACAGGGAGGATTAGCTATGGCTACACCTTC. Protein sequence: CASSPETGRISYGYTF.